This TCR beta chain is from a study of beta chain features in type 1 diabetes. This CDR3 spans 15 amino acids. Trimming shortened V by 8 bases and J by 1 base, and 17 bases separated the two germline ends. CDR1 and CDR2 (germline): SNHLY, FYNNEI. Reverse transcribing all isolated RNA meant expressed TCRB transcripts were sequenced. Here immunoSEQ multiplex PCR was the method, and the copy in TCRdb shows in-frame clones only, minus some. The sample yields hundreds of thousands of clones, roughly 15% seen once. The source material was naive CD4+ T cells from blood. The chain joins TRBV2 to TRBJ1-1; D perhaps matches TRBD1 (6 bases). The clonotype comes from a man between 18 and 35 years old in good health. CDR3 sequence: CASVSSGAANTEAFF. The CDR3 nucleotides are TGTGCCAGCGTTTCGTCAGGGGCAGCGAACACTGAAGCTTTCTTT.